This T cell receptor (beta chain) was documented in a study of brain T cells in children with intractable seizures. Study results and limitations: Clones missing pre-surgery may reflect undersampling of that blood sample. Patients' HCMV serostatus was unknown; virus specificity rests on CDR3 similarity alone.

Here immunoSEQ multiplex PCR was the method, and the copy in TCRdb shows in-frame clones only, minus some. This sample has under 150,000 clones, with around 94% found just once. To note about this clone: The target antigen is unknown.

Trimming shortened V by 6 bases and J by 1 base, and 10 bases separated the two germline ends. The CDR3 is 13 residues long. Germline V CDR1 and CDR2: MGHDK, SYGVNS. The chain is built from TRBV25-1 and TRBJ2-7; no firm D call. This sample comprised peripheral blood, obtained at surgery. The TCR was taken from a boy under two years old with hemimegalencephaly and intractable seizures. DNA for the CDR3: TGTGCCAGCAGGTCCGGGCAGTCCTACGAGCAGTACTTC. Its protein product is CASRSGQSYEQYF.